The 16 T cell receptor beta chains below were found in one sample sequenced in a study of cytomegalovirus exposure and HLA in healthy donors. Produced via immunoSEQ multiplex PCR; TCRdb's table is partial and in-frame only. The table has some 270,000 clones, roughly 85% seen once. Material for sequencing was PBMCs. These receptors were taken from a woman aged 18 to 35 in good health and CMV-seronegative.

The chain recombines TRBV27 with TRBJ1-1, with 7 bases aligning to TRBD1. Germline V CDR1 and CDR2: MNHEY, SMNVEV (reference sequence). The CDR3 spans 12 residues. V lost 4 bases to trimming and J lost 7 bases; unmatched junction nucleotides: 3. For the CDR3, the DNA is TGTGCCAGCAGTTCGGGGACAGTTGAAGCTTTCTTT. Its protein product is CASSSGTVEAFF.

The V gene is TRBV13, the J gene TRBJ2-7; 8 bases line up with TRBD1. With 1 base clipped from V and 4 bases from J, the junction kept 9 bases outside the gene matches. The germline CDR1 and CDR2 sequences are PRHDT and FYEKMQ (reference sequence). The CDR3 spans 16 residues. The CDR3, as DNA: TGTGCCAGCAGCTTAGTCCGGCAGGGGGCAGGGTACGAGCAGTACTTC. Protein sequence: CASSLVRQGAGYEQYF.

Here the CDR3 reads CASTGGIITGELFF. The CDR3 coding sequence is TGTGCCAGCACCGGCGGAATAATCACCGGGGAGCTGTTTTTT. The chain links TRBV6-5 to TRBJ2-2, with unresolved D. V gave up 7 bases and J gave up 4 bases, with 13 bases separating them. CDR3 length equals 14 residues. Germline lookup yields CDR1 MNHEY and CDR2 SVGAGI.

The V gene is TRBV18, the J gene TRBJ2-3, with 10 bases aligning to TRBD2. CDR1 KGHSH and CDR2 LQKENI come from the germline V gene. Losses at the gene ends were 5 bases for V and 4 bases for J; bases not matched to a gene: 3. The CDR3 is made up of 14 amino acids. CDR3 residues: CASSRTSGADTQYF. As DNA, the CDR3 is TGTGCCAGCTCAAGGACTAGCGGAGCAGATACGCAGTATTTT.

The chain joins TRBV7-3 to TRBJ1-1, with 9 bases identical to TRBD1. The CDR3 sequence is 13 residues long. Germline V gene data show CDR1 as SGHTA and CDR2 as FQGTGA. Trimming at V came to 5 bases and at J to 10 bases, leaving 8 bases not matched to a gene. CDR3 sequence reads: CASSVGDRVRAFF. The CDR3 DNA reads TGTGCCAGCAGCGTGGGGGACAGGGTGAGAGCTTTCTTT.

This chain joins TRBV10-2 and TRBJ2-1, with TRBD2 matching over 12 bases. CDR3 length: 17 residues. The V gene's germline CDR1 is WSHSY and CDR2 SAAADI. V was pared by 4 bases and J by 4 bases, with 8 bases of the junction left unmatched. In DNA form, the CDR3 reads TGCGCCAGCAGTGCCCCAAGGACTAGCGGGATTTACAATGAGCAGTTCTTC. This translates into CASSAPRTSGIYNEQFF.

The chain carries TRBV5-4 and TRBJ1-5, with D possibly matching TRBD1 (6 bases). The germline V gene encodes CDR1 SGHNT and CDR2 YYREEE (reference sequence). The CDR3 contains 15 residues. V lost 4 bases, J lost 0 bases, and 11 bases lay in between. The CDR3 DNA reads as TGTGCCAGCAGCCTACAGGGAGTTAGCAATCAGCCCCAGCATTTT. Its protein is CASSLQGVSNQPQHF.

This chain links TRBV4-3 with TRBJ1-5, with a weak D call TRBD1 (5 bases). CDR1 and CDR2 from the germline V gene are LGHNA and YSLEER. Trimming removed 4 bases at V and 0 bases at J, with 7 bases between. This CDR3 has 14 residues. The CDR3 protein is CASSPDSSNQPQHF. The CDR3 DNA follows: TGCGCCAGCAGCCCAGACAGTAGCAATCAGCCCCAGCATTTT.

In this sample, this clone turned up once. For the CDR3, the DNA is TGCGCCAGCAGTGACCTGACCCGGACAGGGGGCGTGGATACGCAGTATTTT. Protein product: CASSDLTRTGGVDTQYF. This chain uses TRBV10-1 with TRBJ2-3; the match to TRBD1 covers 11 bases. Germline CDR1 reads WNHNN; CDR2 reads SYGVQD (reference sequence). The V and J ends lost 3 bases and 6 bases, in that order; junction bases with no gene match: 11. CDR3 length equals 17 residues.

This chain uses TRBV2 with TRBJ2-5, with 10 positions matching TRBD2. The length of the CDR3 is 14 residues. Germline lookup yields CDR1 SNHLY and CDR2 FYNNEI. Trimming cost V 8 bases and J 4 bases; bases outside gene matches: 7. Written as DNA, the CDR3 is TGTGCCAGCTTCACACTAGCGGGAATAGAGACCCAGTACTTC. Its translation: CASFTLAGIETQYF. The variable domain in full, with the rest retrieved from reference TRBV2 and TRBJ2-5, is EPEVTQTPSHQVTQMGQEVILRCVPISNHLYFYWYRQILGQKVEFLVSFYNNEISEKSEIFDDQFSVERPDGSNFTLKIRSTKLEDSAMYFCASFTLAGIETQYFGPGTRLLVL.

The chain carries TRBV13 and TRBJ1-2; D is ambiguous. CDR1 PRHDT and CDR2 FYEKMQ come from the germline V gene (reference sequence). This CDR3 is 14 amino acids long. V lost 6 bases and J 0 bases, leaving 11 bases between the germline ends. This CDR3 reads CASSFVFSNYGYTF. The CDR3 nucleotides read TGTGCCAGCAGTTTCGTTTTCTCTAACTATGGCTACACCTTC. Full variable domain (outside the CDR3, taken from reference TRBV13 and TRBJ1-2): AAGVIQSPRHLIKEKRETATLKCYPIPRHDTVYWYQQGPGQDPQFLISFYEKMQSDKGSIPDRFSAQQFSDYHSELNMSSLELGDSALYFCASSFVFSNYGYTFGSGTRLTVV.

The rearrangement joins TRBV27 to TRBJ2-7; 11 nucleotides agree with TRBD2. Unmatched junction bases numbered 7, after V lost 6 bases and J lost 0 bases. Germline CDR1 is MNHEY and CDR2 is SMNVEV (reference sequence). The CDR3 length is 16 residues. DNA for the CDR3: TGTGCCAGCAGGACAATAGCGGGGGGGAGCTCCTACGAGCAGTACTTC. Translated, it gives CASRTIAGGSSYEQYF.

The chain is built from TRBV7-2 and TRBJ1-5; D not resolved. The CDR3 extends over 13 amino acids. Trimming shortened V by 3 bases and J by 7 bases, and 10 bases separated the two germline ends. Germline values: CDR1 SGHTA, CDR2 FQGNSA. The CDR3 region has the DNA TGTGCCAGCAGCTTGGGAGTGGGACAGCCCCAGCATTTT. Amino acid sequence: CASSLGVGQPQHF.

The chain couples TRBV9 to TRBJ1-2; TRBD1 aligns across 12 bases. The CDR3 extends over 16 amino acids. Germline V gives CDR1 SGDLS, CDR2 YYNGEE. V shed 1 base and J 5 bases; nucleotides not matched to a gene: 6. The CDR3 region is CASSVRDRGPGYGYTF. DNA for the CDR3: TGTGCCAGCAGCGTAAGGGACAGGGGGCCAGGGTATGGCTACACCTTC.

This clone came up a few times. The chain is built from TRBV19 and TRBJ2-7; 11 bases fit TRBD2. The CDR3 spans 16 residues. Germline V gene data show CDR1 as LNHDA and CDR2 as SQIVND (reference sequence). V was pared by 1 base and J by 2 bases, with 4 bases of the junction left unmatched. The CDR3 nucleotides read TGTGCCAGTAGTATAGGGGGACTAGCGGAACCCTACGAGCAGTACTTC. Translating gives CASSIGGLAEPYEQYF.

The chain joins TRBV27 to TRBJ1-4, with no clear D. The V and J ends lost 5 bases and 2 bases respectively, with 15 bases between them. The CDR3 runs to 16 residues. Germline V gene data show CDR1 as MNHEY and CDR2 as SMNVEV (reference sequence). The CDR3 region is CASSPRVGRTNEKLFF. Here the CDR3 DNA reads TGTGCCAGCAGTCCGAGGGTCGGCAGGACTAATGAAAAACTGTTTTTT.